Sequencing of this TCR beta chain was carried out in a study of blood T cell repertoires in COVID-19. The germline V gene has CDR1 SGHNT and CDR2 YENEEA. Trimming removed 5 bases at V and 8 bases at J, with 22 bases between. The CDR3 has 16 amino acids. Clones were read by immunoSEQ multiplex PCR, and TCRdb kept only the in-frame ones, dropping some. This table has over 150,000 clones, about 88% appearing once. The TCR comes from a woman between 50 and 59 years old who had recovered from COVID-19. The chain carries TRBV11-3 and TRBJ2-1; perhaps TRBD2 as D (6 bases). The specimen was PBMCs or T cells enriched from blood (not recorded which). CDR3 bases: TGTGCCAGCAGCCCAGATTGGGACTCTCGGAGCCATGAGCAGTTCTTC. It is translated as CASSPDWDSRSHEQFF.